Each of the 28 T cell receptor beta chains below was sequenced from the same sample in a study of blood T cell repertoires in COVID-19. Clones were sequenced by immunoSEQ multiplex PCR, and TCRdb holds only the in-frame ones, with some missing. Among approximately 300,000 clones, roughly 91% were seen once, and the ten largest hold 1%. Sequencing was performed on peripheral blood. These TCRs come from a man between 50 and 59 years old with active or convalescent COVID-19.

The count of this clone is one. The J gene is TRBJ2-6, the V gene TRBV7-3, with TRBD1 as a possible D gene (5 bases). The CDR3 consists of 16 residues. Looked up from germline, CDR1 is SGHTA and CDR2 is FQGTGA. Between the trimmed V and J ends, which lost 1 base and 2 bases, there was a span of 9 bases. The CDR3 nucleotides read TGTGCCAGCAGCTTAAAGGCCAGGGCTGGGGCCAACGTCCTGACTTTC. Its protein is CASSLKARAGANVLTF.

The rearrangement joins TRBV7-9 to TRBJ1-2, with 7 bases aligning to TRBD1. Trimming cost V 4 bases and J 3 bases; bases outside gene matches: 5. The CDR3 length is 14 residues. Germline V gene lookup returns CDR1 SEHNR and CDR2 FQNEAQ (reference sequence). CDR3 protein: CASSSGQRYYGYTF. The CDR3 nucleotides read TGTGCCAGCAGCTCGGGACAGCGATACTATGGCTACACCTTC.

The CDR3: CASSEAAVMNTEAFF. CDR3 coding DNA: TGTGCCAGCAGTGAAGCGGCAGTTATGAACACTGAAGCTTTCTTT. The gene calls are TRBV6-1 and TRBJ1-1; D not resolved. V lost 0 bases to trimming and J lost 0 bases, with 8 bases between them. Germline CDR1 and CDR2: MNHNS and SASEGT. The CDR3 is 15 residues long.

V and J are TRBV5-1 and TRBJ2-3; TRBD2 matches 8 bases. Per the germline V gene, CDR1 is SGHRS and CDR2 is YFSETQ. V shed 3 bases, J shed 2 bases, and the junction held 5 bases outside the gene matches. This CDR3 is built from 15 residues. The chain's CDR3 is CASSYSGSPTDTQYF. DNA of the CDR3: TGCGCCAGCAGCTACAGCGGGAGCCCCACAGATACGCAGTATTTT. The full variable domain, in which reference TRBV5-1 and TRBJ2-3 provide the parts outside the CDR3, is KAGVTQTPRYLIKTRGQQVTLSCSPISGHRSVSWYQQTPGQGLQFLFEYFSETQRNKGNFPGRFSGRQFSNSRSEMNVSTLELGDSALYLCASSYSGSPTDTQYFGPGTRLTVL.

In DNA form, the CDR3 reads TGTGCCAGCAGCTTACCGGGCTCAGGGGCCTACGAGCAGTACTTC. Translated, it gives CASSLPGSGAYEQYF. The J gene is TRBJ2-7, the V gene TRBV5-4, with a possible D match to TRBD1 (6 bases). The CDR3 consists of 15 residues. Trimming cost V 2 bases and J 2 bases, with 14 bases left between them. Looked up from germline, CDR1 is SGHNT and CDR2 is YYREEE (reference sequence).

J is TRBJ2-7 and V is TRBV5-1, with a weak D call TRBD1 (5 bases). The CDR3 is 14 amino acids. V was trimmed by 2 bases and J by 2 bases, leaving 11 bases between them. Germline CDR1 SGHRS, CDR2 YFSETQ. In DNA form, the CDR3 reads TGCGCCAGCAGCTTCGGCGAAGGGGCCTACGAGCAGTACTTC. Translating it yields CASSFGEGAYEQYF.

J is TRBJ2-1 and V is TRBV4-3; TRBD2 matches at 9 bases. In germline, CDR1 is LGHNA, CDR2 YSLEER. J was trimmed by 8 bases and V by 0 bases; bases with no gene match: 11. The CDR3 has 17 residues. DNA for the CDR3: TGCGCCAGCAGCCAAGATCGGGGCGGGGGGGCAAAGGATGAGCAGTTCTTC. This gives the protein CASSQDRGGGAKDEQFF.

V usage is TRBV7-6 and J usage is TRBJ2-2; 11 bases match TRBD2. V trimming: 5 bases; J trimming: 5 bases; junction bases outside the gene matches: 13. The germline V gene has CDR1 SGHVS and CDR2 FNYEAQ. The CDR3 has 18 amino acids. The CDR3 is CASSAIGLAGGTTGELFF. In DNA, the CDR3 is TGTGCCAGCAGCGCAATAGGCCTAGCGGGGGGAACGACCGGGGAGCTGTTTTTT.

V usage is TRBV7-8 and J usage is TRBJ1-4; 7 positions agree with TRBD1. The germline CDR1 and CDR2 sequences are SGHVS and FQNEAQ. The CDR3 covers 15 residues. Trimming cost V 5 bases and J 7 bases; bases outside gene matches: 10. The CDR3 coding sequence is TGTGCCAGCAGCCTGACAGGGCCAGGTGGTGAAAAACTGTTTTTT. Its translation: CASSLTGPGGEKLFF. The variable domain in full, with the rest retrieved from reference TRBV7-8 and TRBJ1-4, is GAGVSQSPRYKVAKRGQDVALRCDPISGHVSLFWYQQALGQGPEFLTYFQNEAQLDKSGLPSDRFFAERPEGSVSTLKIQRTQQEDSAVYLCASSLTGPGGEKLFFGSGTQLSVL.

The chain carries TRBV29-1 and TRBJ2-7; TRBD1 aligns across 8 bases. After removal of 6 bases from V and 0 bases from J, the junction contained 7 bases not matched to a gene. CDR3 size: 14 residues. Germline values: CDR1 SQVTM, CDR2 ANQGSEA. CDR3 residues: CSVGPGQDSYEQYF. CDR3 in DNA: TGCAGCGTAGGACCGGGACAGGACTCCTACGAGCAGTACTTC.

This chain uses TRBV19 with TRBJ1-5; TRBD1 is a possible D gene (6 bases). This CDR3 is built from 15 residues. V lost 1 base, J lost 2 bases, and 9 bases lay in between. Germline CDR1 and CDR2: LNHDA and SQIVND (reference sequence). The CDR3 region is CASSIGQVGNQPQHF. The CDR3 bases are TGTGCCAGTAGTATAGGACAGGTAGGCAATCAGCCCCAGCATTTT.

The chain is built from TRBV7-9 and TRBJ1-2; 7 bases fit TRBD1. J gave up 4 bases and V 2 bases, and 7 bases lay outside the gene matches. This CDR3 region has 15 residues. Germline V CDR1 and CDR2: SEHNR, FQNEAQ (reference sequence). DNA of the CDR3: TGTGCCAGCAGCTTATCTGGACAGGATGGCTATGGCTACACCTTC. Translated: CASSLSGQDGYGYTF. Together with reference TRBV7-9 and TRBJ1-2, the CDR3 gives the full variable domain: DTGVSQNPRHKITKRGQNVTFRCDPISEHNRLYWYRQTLGQGPEFLTYFQNEAQLEKSRLLSDRFSAERPKGSFSTLEIQRTEQGDSAMYLCASSLSGQDGYGYTFGSGTRLTVV.

The DNA of the CDR3 is TGCGCCAGCAGCTTGGTGCCTAGCGGGGGGGCCGGCACCGGGGAGCTGTTTTTT. Protein product: CASSLVPSGGAGTGELFF. This chain uses TRBV5-1 with TRBJ2-2; 12 bases agree with TRBD2. Germline V lookup: CDR1 SGHRS, CDR2 YFSETQ. The CDR3 is made up of 18 amino acids. V gave up 0 bases and J gave up 4 bases; unmatched junction bases: 7.

Notes on this clone: The junction departs from germline at one end; a sequencing error may be responsible. This chain connects TRBV7-9 to TRBJ1-1; no firm D call. Germline CDR1 and CDR2: SEHNR and FQNEAQ (reference sequence). The CDR3 sequence is 16 residues long. CDR3 residues: CASSLALAGMNTEAFF. In DNA form, the CDR3 reads TGTGCCAGCAGCCTAGCCCTGGCAGGCATGAACACTGAAGCTTTCTTT.

The chain employs TRBV19 and TRBJ1-5; perhaps TRBD1 as D (6 bases). Germline assignment: CDR1 LNHDA and CDR2 SQIVND (reference sequence). This CDR3 contains 12 residues. Trimming pared 10 bases from V and 1 base from J, leaving 8 bases between. CDR3 in DNA: TGTGCCATCGGACAGAGCAATCAGCCCCAGCATTTT. Amino acids: CAIGQSNQPQHF.

A single count supports this clone. The V call is TRBV7-2, the J call TRBJ1-4; 9 bases agree with TRBD1. CDR1 and CDR2 (germline): SGHTA, FQGNSA. V gave up 3 bases and J gave up 5 bases; unmatched junction bases: 7. The CDR3 totals 16 residues. In DNA form, the CDR3 reads TGTGCCAGCAGCTTTCGAGTGACAGGGGGGAATGAAAAACTGTTTTTT. This gives the protein CASSFRVTGGNEKLFF.

This sequence joins TRBV5-1 and TRBJ2-5; D not certain. Trimming pared 1 base from V and 1 base from J, leaving 11 bases between. CDR1 and CDR2 (germline): SGHRS, YFSETQ. The CDR3 is 15 residues long. The CDR3: CASSLITTLQETQYF. The CDR3 coding sequence is TGCGCCAGCAGCTTGATCACAACCCTCCAAGAGACCCAGTACTTC.

This chain uses TRBV7-3 with TRBJ2-3; possible D gene TRBD2, 6 bases. With 3 bases removed from V and 2 bases from J, the gap between germline ends came to 12 bases. Germline CDR1 reads SGHTA; CDR2 reads FQGTGA. This CDR3 spans 15 amino acids. This CDR3 is CASSLHAGITDTQYF. CDR3 DNA: TGTGCCAGCAGCTTGCACGCGGGGATCACAGATACGCAGTATTTT. Together with reference TRBV7-3 and TRBJ2-3, the CDR3 gives the full variable domain: GAGVSQTPSNKVTEKGKYVELRCDPISGHTALYWYRQSLGQGPEFLIYFQGTGAADDSGLPNDRFFAVRPEGSVSTLKIQRTERGDSAVYLCASSLHAGITDTQYFGPGTRLTVL.

The genes are TRBV18 and TRBJ1-5; no reliable D call. The V gene lost 3 bases and the J gene lost 5 bases, with 8 bases spanning the gap. Per the germline V gene, CDR1 is KGHSH and CDR2 is LQKENI. The CDR3 runs to 13 residues. CDR3 in DNA: TGTGCCAGCTCACCTACGGACTATCAGCCCCAGCATTTT. It specifies CASSPTDYQPQHF.

This sequence joins TRBV2 and TRBJ1-2; 7 bases agree with TRBD1. Germline-derived CDR1 and CDR2 are SNHLY and FYNNEI. V lost 4 bases, J lost 4 bases, and 3 bases stayed unmatched. The CDR3 extends over 13 amino acids. The CDR3 DNA sequence: TGTGCCAGCAGTGTGGGACAGTTCTATGGCTACACCTTC. Residues: CASSVGQFYGYTF.

The chain employs TRBV5-1 and TRBJ2-7; TRBD1 aligns across 9 bases. The CDR3 has 15 amino acids. After removal of 2 bases from V and 0 bases from J, the junction contained 3 bases not matched to a gene. Germline V gene lookup returns CDR1 SGHRS and CDR2 YFSETQ. The chain's CDR3 is CASSFTTGGSYEQYF. As DNA, the CDR3 is TGCGCCAGCAGCTTTACGACAGGGGGCTCCTACGAGCAGTACTTC. The whole variable domain, filled in from reference TRBV5-1 and TRBJ2-7, reads KAGVTQTPRYLIKTRGQQVTLSCSPISGHRSVSWYQQTPGQGLQFLFEYFSETQRNKGNFPGRFSGRQFSNSRSEMNVSTLELGDSALYLCASSFTTGGSYEQYFGPGTRLTVT.

The V and J genes are TRBV7-3 and TRBJ1-2; D gene uncertain. The CDR3 is made up of 13 amino acids. The germline V gene has CDR1 SGHTA and CDR2 FQGTGA. V lost 4 bases, J lost 8 bases, and 14 bases lay in between. CDR3 sequence reads: CASSSSGLDGYTF. DNA for the CDR3: TGTGCCAGCAGCTCTTCGGGTCTCGACGGCTACACCTTC.

The rearrangement joins TRBV3-1 (or the pseudogene TRBV3-2) to TRBJ2-2; possible D gene TRBD2, 7 bases. Trimming removed 3 bases from V and 0 bases from J, with 17 bases in between. Germline assignment: CDR1 LGHDT and CDR2 YNNKEL (reference sequence). CDR3 length: 18 residues. The CDR3 reads CASSQFGGRGANTGELFF. CDR3 sequence (DNA): TGTGCCAGCAGCCAGTTCGGGGGGCGCGGTGCGAACACCGGGGAGCTGTTTTTT.

The rearrangement uses TRBV7-9 and TRBJ1-3, with a tentative D call TRBD1 (5 bases). Per the germline V gene, CDR1 is SEHNR and CDR2 is FQNEAQ (reference sequence). The CDR3 consists of 14 residues. V shed 5 bases and J shed 4 bases, with 12 bases lying between them. The CDR3 region is CASSHSTEGNTIYF. CDR3 nucleotide sequence: TGTGCCAGCAGCCATTCGACAGAAGGAAACACCATATATTTT. Together with reference TRBV7-9 and TRBJ1-3, the CDR3 gives the full variable domain: DTGVSQNPRHKITKRGQNVTFRCDPISEHNRLYWYRQTLGQGPEFLTYFQNEAQLEKSRLLSDRFSAERPKGSFSTLEIQRTEQGDSAMYLCASSHSTEGNTIYFGEGSWLTVV.

The chain has TRBV5-6 and TRBJ1-5; 9 positions agree with TRBD1. Trimming at V came to 4 bases and at J to 3 bases, leaving 5 bases not matched to a gene. Per the germline V gene, CDR1 is SGHDT and CDR2 is YYEEEE. The CDR3 is made up of 15 amino acids. The CDR3 loop reads CASSRTGAYNQPQHF. The CDR3 DNA is TGTGCCAGCAGCCGGACAGGGGCTTACAATCAGCCCCAGCATTTT.

The sample holds one count of this clone. The V call is TRBV6-5, the J call TRBJ1-5; the D is unclear. This CDR3 contains 15 residues. Germline CDR1 reads MNHEY; CDR2 reads SVGAGI. V was cut by 8 bases and J by 0 bases, with 14 bases left in between. The CDR3 loop reads CASEYRSHSNQPQHF. CDR3 bases: TGTGCCAGCGAGTACAGATCCCATAGCAATCAGCCCCAGCATTTT.

Regarding this clone: Other nucleotide sequences from this sample produce the same CDR3. The chain carries TRBV5-6 and TRBJ2-5, with D maybe TRBD2 (6 bases). The CDR3 sequence is 13 residues long. The germline V gene encodes CDR1 SGHDT and CDR2 YYEEEE. V was clipped by 2 bases and J by 5 bases, with 10 bases between them. CDR3 in amino acids: CASSFGTRETQYF. As DNA, the CDR3 is TGTGCCAGCAGCTTCGGGACTCGTGAGACCCAGTACTTC.

The chain joins TRBV18 to TRBJ2-1; the D gene is possibly TRBD1 (6 bases). Germline V lookup: CDR1 KGHSH, CDR2 LQKENI. This CDR3 region has 17 residues. Trimming cost V 2 bases and J 4 bases, with 18 bases left between them. The CDR3 sequence is CASSPKGGRGSYNEQFF. In nucleotides, the CDR3 is TGTGCCAGCTCACCAAAGGGCGGCAGGGGCTCTTACAATGAGCAGTTCTTC.